Following are 25 T cell receptor beta chains from one sample sequenced in a study of blood T cell repertoires in COVID-19. Sequencing was performed with immunoSEQ multiplex PCR; in TCRdb, only in-frame clones are kept and a portion is missing. The table records approximately 150,000 clones, about 76% of them present only once. The sequenced sample was peripheral blood. The source is a human donor in a cohort sampled during active COVID-19.

The chain carries TRBV9 and TRBJ2-1, with D perhaps TRBD1 (5 bases). The V end lost 3 bases, the J end lost 4 bases, and 8 bases lay between the germline ends. This CDR3 has 13 amino acids. Germline CDR1 reads SGDLS; CDR2 reads YYNGEE. CDR3 region: CASSGQMYNEQFF. The CDR3 bases are TGTGCCAGCAGCGGACAGATGTACAATGAGCAGTTCTTC.

This rearrangement joins TRBV5-1 to TRBJ2-1; 8 bases map to TRBD2. CDR1 SGHRS and CDR2 YFSETQ come from the germline V gene. V lost 2 bases, J lost 8 bases, and 9 bases stayed unmatched. The CDR3 runs 15 residues. CDR3 DNA: TGCGCCAGCAGCTTACTAGCGGCCCCTAGGGATGAGCAGTTCTTC. Protein sequence: CASSLLAAPRDEQFF.

The chain has TRBV29-1 and TRBJ1-5; 7 bases agree with TRBD1. The CDR3 runs to 15 residues. The V gene end was trimmed by 0 bases and the J gene end by 5 bases; junction bases not matched to a gene: 7. Germline loops: CDR1 SQVTM, CDR2 ANQGSEA. CDR3 in amino acids: CSVEDRGQGHQPQHF. In DNA, the CDR3 is TGCAGCGTTGAAGATAGGGGGCAGGGGCATCAGCCCCAGCATTTT.

The rearrangement joins TRBV19 to TRBJ1-1; TRBD1 is a possible D gene (5 bases). The V end was cut by 2 bases, the J end by 0 bases, with 10 bases between. This CDR3 contains 15 residues. Germline V gene data show CDR1 as LNHDA and CDR2 as SQIVND (reference sequence). The CDR3 protein is CASSIRTPMNTEAFF. In DNA form, the CDR3 reads TGTGCCAGTAGTATACGGACACCCATGAACACTGAAGCTTTCTTT.

The rearrangement joins TRBV27 to TRBJ1-2, with D maybe TRBD1 (5 bases). This CDR3 region has 15 residues. Germline V gives CDR1 MNHEY, CDR2 SMNVEV (reference sequence). V lost 6 bases, J lost 0 bases, and 14 bases lay in between. The CDR3 DNA reads as TGTGCCAGCAGGAGCCCGACAGAGACTAACTATGGCTACACCTTC. Translated: CASRSPTETNYGYTF.

The rearrangement joins TRBV24-1 to TRBJ2-7; 9 bases are a match to TRBD2. J gave up 5 bases and V 3 bases, and 10 bases lay outside the gene matches. Germline-derived CDR1 and CDR2 are KGHDR and SFDVKD. The CDR3 totals 16 residues. The CDR3 nucleotides read TGTGCCACCAGTGATCGGCGTACTAGCGGGTTAGACGAGCAGTACTTC. This sequence encodes CATSDRRTSGLDEQYF.

V is TRBV5-4 and J is TRBJ2-3, with TRBD2 matching 11 bases. CDR3 size: 18 residues. The V segment lost 4 bases and the J segment 3 bases; nucleotides outside the gene matches: 13. In germline, CDR1 is SGHNT, CDR2 YYREEE (reference sequence). The CDR3: CASSPGGSGRVKTDTQYF. DNA for the CDR3: TGTGCCAGCAGCCCCGGGGGTAGCGGGAGGGTCAAGACAGATACGCAGTATTTT.

The chain joins TRBV28 to TRBJ2-7; D may be TRBD1 (6 bases). Trimming took off 6 bases at V and 0 bases at J, with 12 bases between the two ends. Germline V gene lookup returns CDR1 MDHEN and CDR2 SYDVKM. This CDR3 spans 14 amino acids. CDR3 nucleotide sequence: TGTGCCAGCAGGTGGACAGTTAACTCCTACGAGCAGTACTTC. The encoded protein is CASRWTVNSYEQYF.

This clone was seen a single time. J is TRBJ1-1 and V is TRBV28, with a possible D match to TRBD1 (5 bases). The germline V and J ends were trimmed by 2 bases and 8 bases, with 12 bases remaining between them. The CDR3 is 13 residues long. CDR1 MDHEN and CDR2 SYDVKM come from the germline V gene. The chain's CDR3 is CASSLTDKREAFF. The CDR3 bases are TGTGCCAGCAGTTTAACGGACAAGCGAGAAGCTTTCTTT.

This clone showed up just a few times. The V and J genes are TRBV6-5 and TRBJ1-1; 8 nucleotides line up with TRBD1. Germline V lookup: CDR1 MNHEY, CDR2 SVGAGI. The V and J ends lost 8 bases and 0 bases, in that order; junction bases with no gene match: 5. The CDR3 contains 14 residues. The CDR3: CASAYRGVNTEAFF. The CDR3 bases are TGTGCCAGCGCCTACAGGGGGGTGAACACTGAAGCTTTCTTT.

The CDR3 nucleotides read TGTGCCAGTAGTATAGTGCCGAGGACAGGGCTTTCCTACGAGCAGTACTTC. Its translation is CASSIVPRTGLSYEQYF. The chain recombines TRBV19 with TRBJ2-7; TRBD1 aligns across 8 bases. The CDR3 is made up of 17 amino acids. V lost 1 base, J lost 1 base, and 9 bases stayed unmatched. Germline lookup yields CDR1 LNHDA and CDR2 SQIVND (reference sequence).

The genes are TRBV9 and TRBJ1-3; 8 bases fit TRBD1. CDR1 is SGDLS, CDR2 YYNGEE, per germline. The CDR3 extends over 15 amino acids. J lost 2 bases, V lost 3 bases, and 4 bases had no gene match. Written as DNA, the CDR3 is TGTGCCAGCAGCGCCCTGGACAGGGCTGGAAACACCATATATTTT. This translates into CASSALDRAGNTIYF.

V usage is TRBV19 and J usage is TRBJ2-7; 13 positions match TRBD2. The CDR3 runs 16 residues. CDR1 is LNHDA, CDR2 SQIVND, per germline (reference sequence). J was trimmed by 4 bases and V by 5 bases; bases with no gene match: 8. For the CDR3, the DNA is TGTGCCAGTAGTGAGTCCGGGACTAGCGGGACGTACGAGCAGTACTTC. Translated, it gives CASSESGTSGTYEQYF.

This chain links TRBV6-4 with TRBJ2-2, with D possibly TRBD1 on 6 matching bases. V gave up 0 bases and J gave up 0 bases, with 8 bases separating them. Germline CDR1 reads MRHNA; CDR2 reads SNTAGT. This CDR3 region has 16 residues. The CDR3 sequence is CASSDSWTANTGELFF. For the CDR3, the DNA is TGTGCCAGCAGTGACTCGTGGACAGCGAACACCGGGGAGCTGTTTTTT.

The chain links TRBV15 to TRBJ2-7; TRBD1 matches 7 bases. CDR3 length: 15 residues. With V trimmed by 5 bases and J by 2 bases, 9 bases remained unmatched. Germline V lookup: CDR1 LNHNV, CDR2 YYDKDF (reference sequence). The CDR3 DNA is TGTGCCACCAGCGCCTTCCCGGGACAGCCCTACGAGCAGTACTTC. This sequence encodes CATSAFPGQPYEQYF.

This chain connects TRBV13 to TRBJ2-7, with 12 nucleotides matching TRBD1. The germline V gene encodes CDR1 PRHDT and CDR2 FYEKMQ (reference sequence). With 7 bases clipped from V and 5 bases from J, the junction kept 9 bases outside the gene matches. This CDR3 is 15 amino acids long. The CDR3 region has the DNA TGTGCCAGCATCAACCGGGGACAGGGGGCCGACGAGCAGTACTTC. Residues: CASINRGQGADEQYF.

The chain combines TRBV21-1 with TRBJ2-7; TRBD2, the table's D call, lacks a check against the DNA. TRBV21-1 is given as a pseudogene. The CDR3 runs to 16 residues. CDR3 in amino acids: CASRGGLAGDFYEQYF. CDR3 in DNA: TGTGCCAGCAGGGGCGGACTAGCGGGAGATTTCTACGAGCAGTACTTC.

Only one count was recorded for this clone. The DNA for the CDR3 is TGTGCCAGCAGCCAAGATAGGCTGGCGGGGCAGCCCCAGCATTTT. It yields the protein CASSQDRLAGQPQHF. The chain is built from TRBV4-2 and TRBJ1-5; D uncertain. The V end was cut by 0 bases, the J end by 7 bases, with 13 bases between. This CDR3 spans 15 amino acids. Germline values: CDR1 LGHNA, CDR2 YNFKEQ.

The rearrangement joins TRBV5-1 to TRBJ2-1; possible D gene TRBD2, 6 bases. The CDR3 contains 19 residues. Germline values: CDR1 SGHRS, CDR2 YFSETQ. Deletions cut 0 bases from V and 0 bases from J, with 19 bases between. The CDR3 reads CASSLEVLGGMSSYNEQFF. The CDR3 DNA is TGCGCCAGCAGCTTGGAGGTTCTAGGAGGGATGAGCTCCTACAATGAGCAGTTCTTC.

The V call is TRBV9, the J call TRBJ2-1; 9 nucleotides agree with TRBD2. CDR1 and CDR2 from the germline V gene are SGDLS and YYNGEE. The V gene end was trimmed by 3 bases and the J gene end by 6 bases; junction bases not matched to a gene: 7. There are 15 residues in the CDR3. For the CDR3, the DNA is TGTGCCAGCAGCGGGGCGGGACTAGCAGCCAATGAGCAGTTCTTC. This sequence encodes CASSGAGLAANEQFF.

V is TRBV9 and J is TRBJ1-1; D remains ambiguous. Germline-derived CDR1 and CDR2 are SGDLS and YYNGEE. The CDR3 covers 15 residues. The germline V and J ends were trimmed by 4 bases and 2 bases, with 15 bases remaining between them. The CDR3 loop is CASSSGGDPNTEAFF. DNA for the CDR3: TGTGCCAGCAGCTCGGGCGGGGATCCAAACACTGAAGCTTTCTTT.

The CDR3 spells CASSRGYPGTGGREQYF. The CDR3 DNA reads TGTGCCAGCAGCCGCGGGTACCCCGGGACAGGGGGGAGGGAGCAGTACTTC. The chain has TRBV3-1 (or the pseudogene TRBV3-2) and TRBJ2-7, with TRBD1 identical over 11 bases. The CDR3 is made up of 17 amino acids. After removal of 4 bases from V and 7 bases from J, the junction contained 15 bases not matched to a gene. Germline V gene data show CDR1 as LGHDT and CDR2 as YNNKEL (reference sequence).

The chain recombines TRBV11-1 with TRBJ2-1; 9 nucleotides agree with TRBD1. Germline CDR1 SGHAT, CDR2 FQDESV (reference sequence). The CDR3 has 15 residues. V was pared by 7 bases and J by 6 bases, with 10 bases of the junction left unmatched. The CDR3 here is CASKFRDRVINEQFF. CDR3 coding DNA: TGTGCCAGCAAATTCCGGGACAGGGTAATCAATGAGCAGTTCTTC.

The chain links TRBV6-6 to TRBJ2-7; 9 positions match TRBD1. J gave up 5 bases and V 7 bases, and 9 bases lay outside the gene matches. The CDR3 is 14 residues long. Germline-derived CDR1 and CDR2 are MNHNY and SVGAGI (reference sequence). The DNA for the CDR3 is TGTGCCAGCAACGCCGACAGGGGGGTCAACGAGCAGTACTTC. This gives the protein CASNADRGVNEQYF.

This clone has more than one count but fewer than ten. V gene TRBV5-1 combines with J gene TRBJ2-1; 12 nucleotides align to TRBD2. CDR3 size: 15 residues. CDR1 is SGHRS, CDR2 YFSETQ, per germline. J gave up 7 bases and V 4 bases, and 6 bases lay outside the gene matches. CDR3 residues: CASSLAGGPRNEQFF. The DNA for the CDR3 is TGCGCCAGCAGCCTAGCGGGAGGGCCTCGGAATGAGCAGTTCTTC.